This TCR beta chain was documented in a study of T cell repertoires in cytomegalovirus infection. Across the study: Well-studied HLA-B-restricted epitopes and recently identified HLA-C-restricted epitopes of CMV were both used in the study.

Turning to this clonotype: Its antigen is unidentified.

Germline V gene lookup returns CDR1 DFQATT and CDR2 SNEGSKA (reference sequence). The CDR3 covers 16 residues. V lost 0 bases and J 4 bases, leaving 15 bases between the germline ends. TCRdb passed the reads through MiXCR, listing each CDR3 protein once. Among hundreds of thousands of distinct CDR3 sequences listed, around 30% were seen once. The chain employs TRBV20-1 and TRBJ2-2, with a tentative D call TRBD2 (5 bases). The sequences come from cultured PBMCs, collected from culture after CMV antigen stimulation. This clonotype was sampled from a human donor in good health (CMV status not recorded). Some clones in this sample may be carry-over from other donors' samples. The CDR3 nucleotides are TGCAGTGCTAGAGATCGCCGCGCGGGTCGCACCGGGGAGCTGTTTTTT. It is translated as CSARDRRAGRTGELFF.